These T cell receptor beta chains were read from a single sample in a study of cytomegalovirus exposure and HLA in healthy donors. Assay: immunoSEQ multiplex PCR; the TCRdb copy retains only in-frame clones and omits some. The data contain over 130,000 clones, 65% to 80% of them singletons. Sequencing was carried out using PBMCs. These receptors were obtained from a woman younger than 45 in good health and CMV-seronegative. CDR3s include the opening cysteine and the closing phenylalanine or tryptophan. Each record gives: clone size, D gene, CDR3 length, J gene, V gene, CDR3 protein, CDR3 DNA. D genes are given only for firm matches. Clone size is given for some rows only: seen once, a few or many times, or a class if the clone is expanded.

few	-	14	TRBJ2-3	TRBV7-3	CASSREGGTDTQYF	TGTGCCAGCAGCCGAGAGGGGGGCACAGATACGCAGTATTTT
-	-	13	TRBJ1-6	TRBV18	CASSPGQNSPLHF	TGTGCCAGCTCACCAGGGCAGAATTCACCCCTCCACTTT
few	TRBD1	18	TRBJ2-1	TRBV7-2	CASSLQRGGQGTYNEQFF	TGTGCCAGCAGCTTACAAAGAGGGGGACAGGGAACCTACAATGAGCAGTTCTTC
-	TRBD1	15	TRBJ2-5	TRBV10-3	CAISGGTGPPETQYF	TGTGCCATCAGTGGGGGGACAGGCCCCCCAGAGACCCAGTACTTC
few	TRBD2	17	TRBJ2-2	TRBV7-9	CASSSRSGERLAGELFF	TGTGCCAGCAGCTCCCGTAGCGGGGAAAGGTTGGCCGGGGAGCTGTTTTTT
-	-	15	TRBJ2-5	TRBV4-1	CASSQASLAKETQYF	TGCGCCAGCAGCCAAGCGTCACTAGCCAAAGAGACCCAGTACTTC
few	TRBD1	15	TRBJ2-5	TRBV4-1	CASSQRRDRGETQYF	TGCGCCAGCAGCCAAAGACGGGACAGGGGAGAGACCCAGTACTTC
-	TRBD1	13	TRBJ2-3	TRBV28	CASETGVSDTQYF	TGTGCCAGCGAGACAGGGGTTTCAGATACGCAGTATTTT
-	-	15	TRBJ2-7	TRBV5-1	CASSLGITGTYEQYF	TGCGCCAGCAGCTTGGGGATAACAGGGACCTACGAGCAGTACTTC
-	-	13	TRBJ2-5	TRBV6-5	CASSPQGRETQYF	TGTGCCAGCAGCCCCCAGGGGCGAGAGACCCAGTACTTC
-	TRBD1	15	TRBJ2-2	TRBV18	CASSMGQGSTGELFF	TGTGCCAGCTCAATGGGACAGGGCAGCACCGGGGAGCTGTTTTTT
few	TRBD2	14	TRBJ2-1	TRBV28	CASSLSGISDEQFF	TGTGCCAGCAGTTTGAGCGGGATAAGCGATGAGCAGTTCTTC
-	TRBD2	15	TRBJ2-3	TRBV6-5	CASSRTSGNTDTQYF	TGTGCCAGCAGCCGGACTAGCGGGAACACAGATACGCAGTATTTT
-	TRBD2	17	TRBJ2-3	TRBV7-8	CASSLGSSSGGTDTQYF	TGTGCCAGCAGCTTAGGCTCGTCTAGCGGGGGGACAGATACGCAGTATTTT
-	-	16	TRBJ2-2	TRBV5-1	CASSLETQGNTGELFF	TGCGCCAGCAGCTTGGAGACGCAGGGGAACACCGGGGAGCTGTTTTTT
-	-	16	TRBJ2-7	TRBV21-1	CASSKSWDREFYEQYF	TGTGCCAGCAGCAAATCCTGGGACAGGGAATTCTACGAGCAGTACTTC